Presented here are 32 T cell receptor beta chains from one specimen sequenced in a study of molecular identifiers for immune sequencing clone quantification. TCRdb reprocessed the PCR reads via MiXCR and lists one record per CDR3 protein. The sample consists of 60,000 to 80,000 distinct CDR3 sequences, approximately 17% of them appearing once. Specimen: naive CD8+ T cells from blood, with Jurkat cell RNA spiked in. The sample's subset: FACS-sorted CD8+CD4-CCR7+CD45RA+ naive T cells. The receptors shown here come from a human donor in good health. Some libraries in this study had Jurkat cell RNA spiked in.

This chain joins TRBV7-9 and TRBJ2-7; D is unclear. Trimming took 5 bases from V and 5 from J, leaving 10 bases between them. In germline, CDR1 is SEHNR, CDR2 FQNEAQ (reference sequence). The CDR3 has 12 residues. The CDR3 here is CASSPDLNEQYF. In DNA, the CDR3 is TGTGCCAGCAGCCCCGACTTGAACGAGCAGTACTTC.

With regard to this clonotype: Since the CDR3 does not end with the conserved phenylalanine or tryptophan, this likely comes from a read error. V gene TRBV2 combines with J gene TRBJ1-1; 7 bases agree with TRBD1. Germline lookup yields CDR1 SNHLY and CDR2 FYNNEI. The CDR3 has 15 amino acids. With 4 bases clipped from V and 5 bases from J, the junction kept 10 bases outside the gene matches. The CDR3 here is CASSGKTGRKTEAFL. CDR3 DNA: TGTGCCAGCAGTGGCAAGACAGGGCGGAAAACTGAAGCTTTCCTT.

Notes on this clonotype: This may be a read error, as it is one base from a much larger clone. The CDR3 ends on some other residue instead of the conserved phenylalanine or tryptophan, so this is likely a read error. The CDR3 spells CASSGTSGYQQYL. The CDR3 DNA is TGTGCCAGCAGCGGGACTAGCGGCTACCAGCAGTACCTC. This sequence joins TRBV28 and TRBJ2-7; 11 nucleotides agree with TRBD2. Germline V gene lookup returns CDR1 MDHEN and CDR2 SYDVKM. The CDR3 totals 13 residues.

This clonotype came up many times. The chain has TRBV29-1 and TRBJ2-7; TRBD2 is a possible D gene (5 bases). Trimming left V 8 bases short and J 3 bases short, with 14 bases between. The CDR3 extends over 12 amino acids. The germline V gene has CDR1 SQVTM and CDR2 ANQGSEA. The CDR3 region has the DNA TGCAGCACGGTCGGAGCGGACTACGAGCAGTACTTC. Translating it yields CSTVGADYEQYF.

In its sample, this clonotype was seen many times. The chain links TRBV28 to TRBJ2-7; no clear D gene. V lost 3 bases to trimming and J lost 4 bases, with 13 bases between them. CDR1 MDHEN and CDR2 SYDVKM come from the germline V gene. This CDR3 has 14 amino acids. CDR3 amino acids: CASSFLGLSYEQYF. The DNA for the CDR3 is TGTGCCAGCAGTTTCCTCGGATTAAGTTACGAGCAGTACTTC.

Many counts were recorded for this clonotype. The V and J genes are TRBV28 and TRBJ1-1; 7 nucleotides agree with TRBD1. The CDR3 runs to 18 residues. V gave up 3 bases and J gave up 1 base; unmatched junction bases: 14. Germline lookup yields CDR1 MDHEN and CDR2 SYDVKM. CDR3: CASSFSKGAAFSNTEAFF. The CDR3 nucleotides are TGTGCCAGCAGTTTCTCTAAGGGGGCCGCTTTTTCGAACACTGAAGCTTTCTTT.

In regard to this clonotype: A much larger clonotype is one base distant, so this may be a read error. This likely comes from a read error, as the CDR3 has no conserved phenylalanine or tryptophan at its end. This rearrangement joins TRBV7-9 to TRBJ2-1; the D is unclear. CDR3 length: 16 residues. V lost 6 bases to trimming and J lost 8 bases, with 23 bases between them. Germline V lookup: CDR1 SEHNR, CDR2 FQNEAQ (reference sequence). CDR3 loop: CASSSRAPLKPYEQFS. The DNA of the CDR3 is TGTGCCAGCAGTTCTAGGGCCCCCCTTAAGCCCTATGAGCAGTTCTCC.

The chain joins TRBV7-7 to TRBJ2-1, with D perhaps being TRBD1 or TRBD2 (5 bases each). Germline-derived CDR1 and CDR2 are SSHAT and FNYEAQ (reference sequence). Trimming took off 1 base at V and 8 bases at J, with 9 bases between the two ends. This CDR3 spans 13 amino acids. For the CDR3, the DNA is TGTGCCAGCAGCTTAGGGGTGGGGGATGAGCAGTTCTTC. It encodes CASSLGVGDEQFF. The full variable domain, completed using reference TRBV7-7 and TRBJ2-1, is GAGVSQSPRYKVTKRGQDVTLRCDPISSHATLYWYQQALGQGPEFLTYFNYEAQPDKSGLPSDRFSAERPEGSISTLTIQRTEQRDSAMYRCASSLGVGDEQFFGPGTRLTVL.

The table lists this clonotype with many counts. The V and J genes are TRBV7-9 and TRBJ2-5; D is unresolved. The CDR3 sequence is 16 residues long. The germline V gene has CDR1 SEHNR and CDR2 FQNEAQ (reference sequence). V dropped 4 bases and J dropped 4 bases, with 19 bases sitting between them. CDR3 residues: CASSSSSLPSLETQYF. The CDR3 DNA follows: TGTGCCAGCAGCTCCTCGTCCCTGCCTAGTCTAGAGACCCAGTACTTC.

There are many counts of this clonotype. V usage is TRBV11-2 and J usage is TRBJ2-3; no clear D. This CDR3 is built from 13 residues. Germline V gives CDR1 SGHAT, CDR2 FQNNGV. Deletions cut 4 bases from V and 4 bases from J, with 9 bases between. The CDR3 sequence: CASSSGYSDTQYF. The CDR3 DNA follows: TGTGCCAGCAGCTCCGGGTACTCAGATACGCAGTATTTT.

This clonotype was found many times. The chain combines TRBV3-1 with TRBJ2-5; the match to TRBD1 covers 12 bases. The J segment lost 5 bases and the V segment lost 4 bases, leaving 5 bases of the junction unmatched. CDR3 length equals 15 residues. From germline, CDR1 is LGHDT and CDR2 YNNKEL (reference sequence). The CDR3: CASSLQGQGAETQYF. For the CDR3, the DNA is TGTGCCAGCAGCCTACAGGGACAGGGGGCTGAGACCCAGTACTTC.

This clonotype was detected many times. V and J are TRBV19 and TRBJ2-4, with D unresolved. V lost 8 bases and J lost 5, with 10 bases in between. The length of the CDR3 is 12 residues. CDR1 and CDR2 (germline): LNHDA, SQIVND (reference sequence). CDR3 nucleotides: TGTGCCAGTGTTTCCTGGGAAAACATTCAGTACTTC. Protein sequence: CASVSWENIQYF.

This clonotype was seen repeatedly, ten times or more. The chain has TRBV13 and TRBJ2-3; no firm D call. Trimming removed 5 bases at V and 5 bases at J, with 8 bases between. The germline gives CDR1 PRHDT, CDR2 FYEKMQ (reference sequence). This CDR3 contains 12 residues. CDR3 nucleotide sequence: TGTGCCAGCAGCCTTATGGGAGATACGCAGTATTTT. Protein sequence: CASSLMGDTQYF. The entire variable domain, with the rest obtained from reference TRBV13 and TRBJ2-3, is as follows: AAGVIQSPRHLIKEKRETATLKCYPIPRHDTVYWYQQGPGQDPQFLISFYEKMQSDKGSIPDRFSAQQFSDYHSELNMSSLELGDSALYFCASSLMGDTQYFGPGTRLTVL.

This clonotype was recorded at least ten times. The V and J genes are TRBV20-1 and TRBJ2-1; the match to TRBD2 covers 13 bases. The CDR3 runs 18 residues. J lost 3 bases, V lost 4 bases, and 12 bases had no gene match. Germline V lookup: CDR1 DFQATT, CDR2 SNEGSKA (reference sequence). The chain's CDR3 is CSATIPGLAGPNYNEQFF. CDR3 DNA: TGCAGTGCTACAATTCCGGGACTAGCGGGACCAAACTACAATGAGCAGTTCTTC.

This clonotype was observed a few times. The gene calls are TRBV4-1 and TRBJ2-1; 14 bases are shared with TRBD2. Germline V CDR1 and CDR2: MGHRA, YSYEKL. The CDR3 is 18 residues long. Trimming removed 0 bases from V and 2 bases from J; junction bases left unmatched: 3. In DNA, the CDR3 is TGCGCCAGCAGCCAAGAAGGGACTAGCGGGAGCGCCTACAATGAGCAGTTCTTC. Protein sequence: CASSQEGTSGSAYNEQFF.

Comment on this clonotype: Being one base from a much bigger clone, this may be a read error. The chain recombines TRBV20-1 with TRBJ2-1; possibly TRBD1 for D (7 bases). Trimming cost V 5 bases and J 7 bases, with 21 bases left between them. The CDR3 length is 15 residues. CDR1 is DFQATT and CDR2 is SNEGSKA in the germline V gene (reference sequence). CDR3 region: CSAQTGTVPFNEQFF. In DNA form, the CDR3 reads TGCAGTGCTCAGACAGGGACTGTCCCTTTTAATGAGCAGTTCTTC.

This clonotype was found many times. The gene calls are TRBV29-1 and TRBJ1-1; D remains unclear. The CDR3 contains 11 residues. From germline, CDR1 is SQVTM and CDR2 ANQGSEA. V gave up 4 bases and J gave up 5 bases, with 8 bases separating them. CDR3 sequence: CSVVLGTEAFF. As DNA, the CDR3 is TGCAGCGTTGTGTTGGGGACTGAAGCTTTCTTT.

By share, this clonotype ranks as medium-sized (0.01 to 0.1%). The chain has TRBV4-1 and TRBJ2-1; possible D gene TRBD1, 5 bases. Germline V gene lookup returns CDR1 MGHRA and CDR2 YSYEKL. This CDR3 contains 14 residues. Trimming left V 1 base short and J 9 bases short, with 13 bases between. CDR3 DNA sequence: TGCGCCAGCAGCCAAGGAGGTGCCAGGGTTGAGCAGTTCTTC. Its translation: CASSQGGARVEQFF.

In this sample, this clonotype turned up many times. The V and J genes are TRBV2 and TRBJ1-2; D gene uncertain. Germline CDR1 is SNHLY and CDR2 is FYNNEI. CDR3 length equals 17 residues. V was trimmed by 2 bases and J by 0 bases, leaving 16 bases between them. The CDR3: CASSEKGITGPNYGYTF. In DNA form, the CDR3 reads TGTGCCAGCAGTGAAAAAGGGATTACCGGTCCTAACTATGGCTACACCTTC.

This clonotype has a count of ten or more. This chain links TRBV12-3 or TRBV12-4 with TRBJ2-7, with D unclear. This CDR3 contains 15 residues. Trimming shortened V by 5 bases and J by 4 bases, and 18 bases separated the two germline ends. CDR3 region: CASSPPLGDQYEQYF. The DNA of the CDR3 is TGTGCCAGCAGTCCGCCCCTAGGCGATCAGTACGAGCAGTACTTC.

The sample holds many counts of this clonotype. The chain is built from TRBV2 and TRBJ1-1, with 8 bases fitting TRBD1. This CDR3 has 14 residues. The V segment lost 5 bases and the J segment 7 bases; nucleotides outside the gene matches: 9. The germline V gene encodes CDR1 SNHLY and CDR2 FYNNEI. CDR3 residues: CASSRTGFPLEAFF. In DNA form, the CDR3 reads TGTGCCAGCAGTCGGACAGGGTTTCCCCTTGAAGCTTTCTTT.

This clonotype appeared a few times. Here the CDR3 reads CASRHGTHTGELFF. In nucleotides, the CDR3 is TGTGCCAGCAGGCACGGGACTCACACCGGGGAGCTGTTTTTT. The chain couples TRBV7-9 to TRBJ2-2; tentatively, D is TRBD2 (6 bases). This CDR3 is built from 14 residues. Per the germline V gene, CDR1 is SEHNR and CDR2 is FQNEAQ (reference sequence). The V and J ends lost 6 bases and 3 bases respectively, with 11 bases between them.

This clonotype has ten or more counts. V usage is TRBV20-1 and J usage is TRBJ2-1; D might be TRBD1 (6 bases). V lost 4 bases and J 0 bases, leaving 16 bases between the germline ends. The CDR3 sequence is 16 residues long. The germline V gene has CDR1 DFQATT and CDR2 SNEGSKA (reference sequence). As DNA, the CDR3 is TGCAGTGCTACAGGTGGGGGCGCGTACTCCTACAATGAGCAGTTCTTC. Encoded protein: CSATGGGAYSYNEQFF.

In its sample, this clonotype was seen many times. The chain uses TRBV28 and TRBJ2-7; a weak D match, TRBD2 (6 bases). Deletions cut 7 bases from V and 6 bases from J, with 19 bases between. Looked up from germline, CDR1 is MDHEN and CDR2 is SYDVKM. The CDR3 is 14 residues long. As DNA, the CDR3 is TGTGCCAGCATTGGACGCGACCCGGGGGTCGAGCAGTACTTC. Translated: CASIGRDPGVEQYF. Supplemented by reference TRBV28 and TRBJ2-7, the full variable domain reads DVKVTQSSRYLVKRTGEKVFLECVQDMDHENMFWYRQDPGLGLRLIYFSYDVKMKEKGDIPEGYSVSREKKERFSLILESASTNQTSMYLCASIGRDPGVEQYFGPGTRLTVT.

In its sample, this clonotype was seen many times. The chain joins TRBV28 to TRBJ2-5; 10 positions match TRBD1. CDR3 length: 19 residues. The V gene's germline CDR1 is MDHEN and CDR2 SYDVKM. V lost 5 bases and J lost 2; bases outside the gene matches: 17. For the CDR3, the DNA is TGTGCCAGCAGTACAACGGGGACAGGGGTTCTTCGGGTACAAGAGACCCAGTACTTC. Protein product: CASSTTGTGVLRVQETQYF.

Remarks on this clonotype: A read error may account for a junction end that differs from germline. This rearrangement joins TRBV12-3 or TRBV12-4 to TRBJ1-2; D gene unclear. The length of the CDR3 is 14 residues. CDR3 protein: CASGVDLGLYGYAF. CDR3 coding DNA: TGTGCCAGCGGGGTCGATCTGGGGTTATATGGCTACGCCTTC.

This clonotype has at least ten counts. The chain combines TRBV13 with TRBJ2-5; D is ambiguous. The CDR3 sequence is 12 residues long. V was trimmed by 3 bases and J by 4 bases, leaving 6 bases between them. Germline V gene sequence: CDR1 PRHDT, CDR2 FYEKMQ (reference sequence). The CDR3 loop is CASSLAPETQYF. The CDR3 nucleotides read TGTGCCAGCAGCTTGGCACCAGAGACCCAGTACTTC.

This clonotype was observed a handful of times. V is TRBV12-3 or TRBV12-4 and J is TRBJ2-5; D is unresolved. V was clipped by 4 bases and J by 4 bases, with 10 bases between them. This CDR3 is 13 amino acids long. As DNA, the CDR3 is TGTGCCAGCAGTTCTCCTCCTGGAGAGACCCAGTACTTC. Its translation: CASSSPPGETQYF.

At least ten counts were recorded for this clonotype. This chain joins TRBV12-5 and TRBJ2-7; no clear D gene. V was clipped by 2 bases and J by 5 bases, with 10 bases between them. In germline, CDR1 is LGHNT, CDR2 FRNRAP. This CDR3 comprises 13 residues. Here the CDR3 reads CASGLLGSHEQYF. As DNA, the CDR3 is TGTGCTAGTGGTTTGTTGGGGTCCCACGAGCAGTACTTC.

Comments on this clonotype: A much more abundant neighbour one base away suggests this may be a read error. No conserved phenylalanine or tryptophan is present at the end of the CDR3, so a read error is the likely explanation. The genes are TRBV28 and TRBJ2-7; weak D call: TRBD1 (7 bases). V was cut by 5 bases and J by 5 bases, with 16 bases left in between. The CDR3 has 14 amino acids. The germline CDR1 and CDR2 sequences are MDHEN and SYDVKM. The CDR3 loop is CASSVKTGRHEQYL. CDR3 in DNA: TGTGCCAGCAGTGTGAAGACAGGGAGGCACGAGCAGTACCTC.

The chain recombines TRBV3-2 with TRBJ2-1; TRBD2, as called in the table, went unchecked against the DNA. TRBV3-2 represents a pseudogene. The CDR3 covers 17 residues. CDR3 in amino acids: CASSQNRKTLAGGLSVF. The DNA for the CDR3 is TGTGCCAGCAGCCAAAACCGGAAAACCTTAGCGGGAGGACTATCCGTCTTC.

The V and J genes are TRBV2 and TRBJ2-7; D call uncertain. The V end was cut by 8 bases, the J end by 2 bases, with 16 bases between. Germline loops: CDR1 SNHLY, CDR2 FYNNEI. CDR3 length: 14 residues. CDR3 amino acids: CASDRGPSTYEQYF. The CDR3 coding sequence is TGTGCCAGCGATCGCGGACCCTCCACCTACGAGCAGTACTTC.